Listed here are 16 T cell receptor beta chains from one sample, sequenced in a study of blood T cell repertoires in COVID-19. Profiling relied on immunoSEQ multiplex PCR, and the TCRdb table lists in-frame clones only, not all of them. The sample records 45,000 to 55,000 clones, roughly three quarters being singletons. The sequenced material came from peripheral blood. These receptors all stem from a human donor with active or convalescent COVID-19. The donor label of this sample is uncertain.

This chain joins TRBV28 and TRBJ1-4; D gene unclear. Trimming shortened V by 6 bases and J by 10 bases, and 12 bases separated the two germline ends. The CDR3 has 12 amino acids. CDR1 MDHEN and CDR2 SYDVKM come from the germline V gene. CDR3 protein: CASRKQLGKLFF. CDR3 nucleotides: TGTGCCAGCAGGAAACAGCTGGGAAAACTGTTTTTT.

The V gene is TRBV5-1, the J gene TRBJ1-5; a weak D match, TRBD1 (6 bases). Germline CDR1 and CDR2: SGHRS and YFSETQ. The CDR3 length is 14 residues. The ends were cut back, 5 bases at V and 2 bases at J, with 11 bases in the middle. The CDR3 loop reads CASSWGHGNQPQHF. The CDR3 coding sequence is TGCGCCAGCAGTTGGGGGCACGGCAATCAGCCCCAGCATTTT.

The chain has TRBV2 and TRBJ1-4; D is undetermined. The CDR3 contains 17 residues. V lost 1 base, J lost 4 bases, and 16 bases lay in between. Germline V CDR1 and CDR2: SNHLY, FYNNEI. As DNA, the CDR3 is TGTGCCAGCAGTGAAGGGCGGGGTGGGTTCGGTAATGAAAAACTGTTTTTT. Protein product: CASSEGRGGFGNEKLFF.

This rearrangement joins TRBV24-1 to TRBJ2-1; 8 bases align to TRBD2. V lost 4 bases, J lost 2 bases, and 6 bases stayed unmatched. Germline values: CDR1 KGHDR, CDR2 SFDVKD. The CDR3 has 16 amino acids. CDR3 region: CATSDPGRVAYNEQFF. The DNA for the CDR3 is TGTGCCACCAGTGACCCCGGGAGGGTGGCCTACAATGAGCAGTTCTTC.

This clone was counted only a few times. The chain has TRBV4-1 and TRBJ1-5; 7 bases are shared with TRBD1. Trimming at V came to 5 bases and at J to 9 bases, leaving 13 bases not matched to a gene. Germline-derived CDR1 and CDR2 are MGHRA and YSYEKL. The length of the CDR3 is 15 residues. The chain's CDR3 is CASSKADREVGPQHF. The CDR3 DNA follows: TGCGCCAGCAGCAAAGCTGACAGGGAGGTAGGGCCCCAGCATTTT.

This clone was detected a few times. The genes are TRBV6-5 and TRBJ1-6; tentatively, D is TRBD1 (5 bases). Germline V lookup: CDR1 MNHEY, CDR2 SVGAGI. This CDR3 is 15 amino acids long. Trimming shortened V by 3 bases and J by 5 bases, and 11 bases separated the two germline ends. The CDR3 sequence is CASSYGGFNNSPLHF. CDR3 sequence (DNA): TGTGCCAGCAGTTATGGGGGGTTTAATAATTCACCCCTCCACTTT.

The rearrangement joins TRBV9 to TRBJ2-3; 9 bases align to TRBD2. Germline V gene sequence: CDR1 SGDLS, CDR2 YYNGEE. The CDR3 sequence is 15 residues long. Unmatched junction bases numbered 4, after V lost 4 bases and J lost 1 base. The CDR3 DNA follows: TGTGCCAGCAGCCCGCGGGAGGGCGGCACAGATACGCAGTATTTT. It encodes CASSPREGGTDTQYF.

CDR3 sequence reads: CASSVRGTGELFF. Here the CDR3 DNA reads TGTGCCAGCAGCGTGAGGGGGACCGGGGAGCTGTTTTTT. The chain carries TRBV9 and TRBJ2-2; TRBD1 is a possible D gene (6 bases). V lost 2 bases and J 5 bases, leaving 7 bases between the germline ends. This CDR3 is built from 13 residues. Germline-derived CDR1 and CDR2 are SGDLS and YYNGEE.

V gene TRBV11-2 combines with J gene TRBJ1-1, with D perhaps matching TRBD1 (6 bases). Trimming left V 5 bases short and J 4 bases short, with 14 bases between. The CDR3 is made up of 14 amino acids. Germline CDR1 and CDR2: SGHAT and FQNNGV. The CDR3 protein is CASSPSQGITEAFF. The CDR3 DNA is TGTGCCAGCAGCCCCTCGCAGGGGATCACTGAAGCTTTCTTT.

This clone was counted between two and nine times. The gene calls are TRBV24-1 and TRBJ2-2; 9 bases match TRBD2. The CDR3 is 16 amino acids. Germline V gene lookup returns CDR1 KGHDR and CDR2 SFDVKD. J gave up 6 bases and V 3 bases, and 7 bases lay outside the gene matches. DNA for the CDR3: TGTGCCACCAGTGATCTCTGGCGGGAGGGCCCCGGGGAGCTGTTTTTT. Protein product: CATSDLWREGPGELFF.

This sequence joins TRBV5-1 and TRBJ2-7, with TRBD1 identical over 9 bases. Germline trimming cut 5 bases from V and 0 bases from J; bases unmatched to any gene: 6. The CDR3 spans 15 residues. Per germline, CDR1 SGHRS and CDR2 YFSETQ. The CDR3 is CASSFGDRASYEQYF. Written as DNA, the CDR3 is TGCGCCAGCAGTTTCGGGGACAGGGCCTCCTACGAGCAGTACTTC.

In this sample, this clone turned up a few times. This chain links TRBV7-3 with TRBJ2-2, with 8 nucleotides matching TRBD1. Per the germline V gene, CDR1 is SGHTA and CDR2 is FQGTGA. V shed 1 base, J shed 9 bases, and the junction held 7 bases outside the gene matches. This CDR3 has 15 amino acids. The CDR3 DNA reads TGTGCCAGCAGCTTAATTCAGGGGGCTAGGCGGGAGCTGTTTTTT. It specifies CASSLIQGARRELFF.

In nucleotides, the CDR3 is TGTGCCAGCAGCTTAGATTTTGACCTACGGAAGGGGGCGGGAGGCTACACCTTC. Translation: CASSLDFDLRKGAGGYTF. The rearrangement joins TRBV11-3 to TRBJ1-2; 7 bases align to TRBD1. With V trimmed by 0 bases and J by 8 bases, 18 bases remained unmatched. Per the germline V gene, CDR1 is SGHNT and CDR2 is YENEEA. The CDR3 is 18 residues long.

This clone was counted a few times. This chain uses TRBV18 with TRBJ1-6; 12 bases are a match to TRBD1. V shed 2 bases, J shed 14 bases, and the junction held 7 bases outside the gene matches. CDR3 size: 15 residues. Germline-derived CDR1 and CDR2 are KGHSH and LQKENI. The CDR3, as DNA: TGTGCCAGCTCACCAGGGACAGGGGGCCAAGGGGCCCTCCACTTT. Translated: CASSPGTGGQGALHF.

The chain combines TRBV3-1 (or the pseudogene TRBV3-2) with TRBJ2-2, with 8 nucleotides matching TRBD2. Losses at the gene ends were 2 bases for V and 4 bases for J; bases not matched to a gene: 6. CDR3 size: 16 residues. Per germline, CDR1 LGHDT and CDR2 YNNKEL (reference sequence). The CDR3 DNA reads as TGTGCCAGCAGCCAACCGGGCGGGGGGACCACCGGGGAGCTGTTTTTT. It specifies CASSQPGGGTTGELFF.

The chain uses TRBV7-2 and TRBJ2-1, with 8 bases lining up with TRBD2. Germline V gives CDR1 SGHTA, CDR2 FQGNSA. CDR3 size: 14 residues. The V segment lost 1 base and the J segment 6 bases; nucleotides outside the gene matches: 2. CDR3 protein: CASSLVSGINEQFF. The DNA of the CDR3 is TGTGCCAGCAGCTTAGTTAGCGGGATCAATGAGCAGTTCTTC.